The source of this T cell receptor beta chain is a study of beta chain features in type 1 diabetes. Findings and caveats of the study: PCR might pick shorter templates more often, in the same way for patients and controls. Shortening that was moderate but significant affected the TCRB CDR3s of Type 1 diabetes patients in all four CD4+ subsets.

What was sequenced were expressed TCRB transcripts, since all of the isolated RNA had been reverse transcribed. About 3.57 million reads were obtained on average from naive, central memory and regulatory T cell samples. Profiled with immunoSEQ multiplex PCR; TCRdb holds only in-frame clones, not every one. Here the sample spans around 250,000 clones, roughly 20% being singletons. One heparinised draw of blood, averaging about 116 mL, came from each donor. It was via CD45RO/CCR7/CD25/CD127/CD95/CD27 that CD4+ naive, central memory, regulatory and stem cell-like memory cells were sorted. Between the trimmed V and J ends, which lost 4 bases and 3 bases, there was a span of 7 bases. In germline, CDR1 is SGHNT, CDR2 YYREEE (reference sequence). This CDR3 comprises 12 residues. Of note for this clone: The antigen remains unidentified.

What was sequenced was naive CD4+ T cells from blood. This chain links TRBV5-4 with TRBJ2-5, with no clear D. The clonotype comes from a woman between 35 and 50 years old with type 1 diabetes. Written as DNA, the CDR3 is TGTGCCAGCAGCAAGGCGGAAGAGACCCAGTACTTC. Translation: CASSKAEETQYF.